This T cell receptor (beta chain) was captured by sequencing in a study of shared clonotypes between healthy human individuals. CDR1 and CDR2 (germline): SEHNR, FQNEAQ (reference sequence). This CDR3 has 16 residues. Between the trimmed V and J ends, which lost 2 bases and 0 bases, there was a span of 8 bases. Every subset had its genomic DNA shared out evenly among several immunoSEQ plates. Sequencing was performed with immunoSEQ multiplex PCR; in TCRdb, only in-frame clones are kept and a portion is missing. The sample carries some 680,000 clones, around three quarters recorded once. Of note for this clone: Its antigen is unidentified.

Findings and caveats of the study: Rarefaction analysis demonstrated incomplete sorted-subset sequencing notwithstanding large depth.

This sequence was found in a woman in her 30s in good health. The chain is built from TRBV7-9 and TRBJ2-6, with no clear D. The specimen was memory CD4+ T cells sorted from blood. Subset denoted: CD45RA-negative fraction. The CDR3 DNA is TGTGCCAGCAGCTTATCCTCAAGCTCTGGGGCCAACGTCCTGACTTTC. Residues: CASSLSSSSGANVLTF.